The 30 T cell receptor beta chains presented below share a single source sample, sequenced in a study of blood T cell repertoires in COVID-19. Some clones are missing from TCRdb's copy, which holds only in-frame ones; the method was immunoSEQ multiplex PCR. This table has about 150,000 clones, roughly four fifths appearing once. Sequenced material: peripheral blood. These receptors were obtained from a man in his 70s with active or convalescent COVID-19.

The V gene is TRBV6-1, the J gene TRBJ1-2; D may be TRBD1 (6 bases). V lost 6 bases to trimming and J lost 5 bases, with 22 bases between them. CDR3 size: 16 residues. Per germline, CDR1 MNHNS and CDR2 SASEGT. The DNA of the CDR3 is TGTGCCAGCAGGGAACCCGGGACACCCCAGGGGTATGGCTACACCTTC. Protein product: CASREPGTPQGYGYTF.

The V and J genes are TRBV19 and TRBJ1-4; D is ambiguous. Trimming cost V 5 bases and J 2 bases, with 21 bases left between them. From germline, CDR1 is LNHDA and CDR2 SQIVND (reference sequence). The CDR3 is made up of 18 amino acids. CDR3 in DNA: TGTGCCAGTAGTCCCGGGAGAGGCACTCCCAGGACTAATGAAAAACTGTTTTTT. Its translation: CASSPGRGTPRTNEKLFF.

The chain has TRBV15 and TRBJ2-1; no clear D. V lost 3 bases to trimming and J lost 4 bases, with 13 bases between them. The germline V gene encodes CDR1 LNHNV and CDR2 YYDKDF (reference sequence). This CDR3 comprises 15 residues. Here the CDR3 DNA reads TGTGCCACCAGCAGTTATCCCAACGGGTACAATGAGCAGTTCTTC. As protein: CATSSYPNGYNEQFF.

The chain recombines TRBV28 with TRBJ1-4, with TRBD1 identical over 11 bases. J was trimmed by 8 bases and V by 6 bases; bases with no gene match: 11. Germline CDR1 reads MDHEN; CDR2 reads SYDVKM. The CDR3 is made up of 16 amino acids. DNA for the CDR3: TGTGCCAGCAGCCCGGGACAGGGGGGACGTAGGGAAAAACTGTTTTTT. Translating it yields CASSPGQGGRREKLFF.

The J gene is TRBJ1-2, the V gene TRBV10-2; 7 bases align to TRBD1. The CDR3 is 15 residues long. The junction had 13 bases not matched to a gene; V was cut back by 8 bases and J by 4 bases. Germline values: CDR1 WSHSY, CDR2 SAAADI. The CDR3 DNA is TGCGCCAGCCGATTACAGGGGCCCAGGGCCTATGGCTACACCTTC. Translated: CASRLQGPRAYGYTF.

Here the CDR3 DNA reads TGTGCCAGCTCACCACCGGTTTTGAGGGAGACCCAGTACTTC. This gives the protein CASSPPVLRETQYF. This chain joins TRBV18 and TRBJ2-5; D unclear. Deletions cut 0 bases from V and 5 bases from J, with 10 bases between. The germline V gene encodes CDR1 KGHSH and CDR2 LQKENI. The CDR3 totals 14 residues.

The CDR3 DNA is TGTGCCAGCTCACCACTAGATTTCCCATCACCCCTCCACTTT. It yields the protein CASSPLDFPSPLHF. V usage is TRBV18 and J usage is TRBJ1-6, with D unclear. Germline CDR1 is KGHSH and CDR2 is LQKENI. Trimming shortened V by 1 base and J by 10 bases, and 11 bases separated the two germline ends. This CDR3 contains 14 residues.

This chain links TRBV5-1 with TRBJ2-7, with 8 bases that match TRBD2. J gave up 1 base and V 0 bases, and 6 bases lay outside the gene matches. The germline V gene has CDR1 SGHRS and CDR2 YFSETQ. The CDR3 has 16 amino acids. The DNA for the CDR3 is TGCGCCAGCAGCTTGGAGGAGCGGGAGTTATCCTACGAGCAGTACTTC. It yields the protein CASSLEERELSYEQYF.

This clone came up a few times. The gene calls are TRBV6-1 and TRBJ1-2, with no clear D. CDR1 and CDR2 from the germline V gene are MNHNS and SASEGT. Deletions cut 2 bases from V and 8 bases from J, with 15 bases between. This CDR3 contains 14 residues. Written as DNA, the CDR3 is TGTGCCAGCAGTGAATGGGCAGCTATTTTGGGCTACACCTTC. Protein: CASSEWAAILGYTF.

CDR3 nucleotides: TGTGCCAGCAGTTCTTTCACCCGGGACAGGGGACCGAGAAGGCTCTACGAGCAGTACTTC. It specifies CASSSFTRDRGPRRLYEQYF. This chain connects TRBV28 to TRBJ2-7, with 10 bases that match TRBD1. The germline gives CDR1 MDHEN, CDR2 SYDVKM. This CDR3 is 20 amino acids long. J lost 3 bases, V lost 4 bases, and 21 bases had no gene match.

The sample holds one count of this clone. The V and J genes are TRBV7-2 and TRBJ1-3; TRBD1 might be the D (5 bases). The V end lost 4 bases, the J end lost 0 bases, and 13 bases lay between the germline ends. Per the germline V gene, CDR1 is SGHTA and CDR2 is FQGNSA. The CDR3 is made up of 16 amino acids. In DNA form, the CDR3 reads TGTGCCAGCAGCTCACGACAGTCAGACTCTGGAAACACCATATATTTT. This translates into CASSSRQSDSGNTIYF.

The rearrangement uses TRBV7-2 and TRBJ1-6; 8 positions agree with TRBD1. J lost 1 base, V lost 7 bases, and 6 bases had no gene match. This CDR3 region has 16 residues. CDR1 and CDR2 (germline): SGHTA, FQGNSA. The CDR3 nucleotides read TGTGCCAGCATTTCAGGGGGCAGGTCCTATAATTCACCCCTCCACTTT. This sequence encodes CASISGGRSYNSPLHF.

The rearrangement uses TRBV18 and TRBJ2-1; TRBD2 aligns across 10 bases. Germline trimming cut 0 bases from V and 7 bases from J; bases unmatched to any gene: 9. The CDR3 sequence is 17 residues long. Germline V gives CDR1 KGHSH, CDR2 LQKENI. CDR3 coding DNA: TGTGCCAGCTCACCACCGGTGGTACTAGCGGGAAGAAATGAGCAGTTCTTC. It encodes CASSPPVVLAGRNEQFF.

The CDR3 sequence: CASSLELTEQFF. DNA of the CDR3: TGCGCCAGCAGCTTGGAGCTAACCGAGCAGTTCTTC. V gene TRBV5-1 combines with J gene TRBJ2-1, with unresolved D. V lost 0 bases, J lost 10 bases, and 8 bases lay in between. The CDR3 runs 12 residues. Germline lookup yields CDR1 SGHRS and CDR2 YFSETQ.

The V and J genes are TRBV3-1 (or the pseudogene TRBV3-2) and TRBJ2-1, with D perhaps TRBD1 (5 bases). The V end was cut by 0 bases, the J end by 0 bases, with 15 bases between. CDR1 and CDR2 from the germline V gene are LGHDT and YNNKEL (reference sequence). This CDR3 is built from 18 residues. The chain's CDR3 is CASSQDRRDHPSYNEQFF. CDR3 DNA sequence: TGTGCCAGCAGCCAAGATCGCAGGGATCACCCCTCCTACAATGAGCAGTTCTTC.

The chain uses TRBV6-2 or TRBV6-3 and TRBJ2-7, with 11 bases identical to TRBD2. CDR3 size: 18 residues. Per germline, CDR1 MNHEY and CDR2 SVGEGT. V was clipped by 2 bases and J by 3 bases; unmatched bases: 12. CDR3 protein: CASSYLLPLAGASYEQYF. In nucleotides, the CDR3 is TGTGCCAGCAGTTACCTACTCCCACTAGCGGGGGCTAGCTACGAGCAGTACTTC.

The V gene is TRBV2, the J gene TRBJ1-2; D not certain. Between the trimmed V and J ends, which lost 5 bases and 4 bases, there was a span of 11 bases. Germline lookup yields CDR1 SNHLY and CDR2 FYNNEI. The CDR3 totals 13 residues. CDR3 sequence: CASSPSGLYGYTF. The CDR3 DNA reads TGTGCCAGCAGTCCTAGCGGTCTCTATGGCTACACCTTC.

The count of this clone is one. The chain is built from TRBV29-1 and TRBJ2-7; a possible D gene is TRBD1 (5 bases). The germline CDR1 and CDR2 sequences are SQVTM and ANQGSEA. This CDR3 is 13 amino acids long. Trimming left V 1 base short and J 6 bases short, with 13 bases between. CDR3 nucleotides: TGCAGCGTTGAAGGTGTCAGGGTCGGCGAGCAGTACTTC. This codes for CSVEGVRVGEQYF.

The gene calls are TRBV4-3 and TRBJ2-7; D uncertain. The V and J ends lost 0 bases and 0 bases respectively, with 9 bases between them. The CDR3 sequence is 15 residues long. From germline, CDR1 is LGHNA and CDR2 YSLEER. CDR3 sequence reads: CASSQEYGPSYEQYF. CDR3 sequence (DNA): TGCGCCAGCAGCCAAGAATACGGTCCCTCCTACGAGCAGTACTTC.

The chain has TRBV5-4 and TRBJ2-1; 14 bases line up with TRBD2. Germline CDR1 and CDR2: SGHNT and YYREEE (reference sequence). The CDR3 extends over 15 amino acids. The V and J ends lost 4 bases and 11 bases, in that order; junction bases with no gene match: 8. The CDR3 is CASSPAGTSGSQQFF. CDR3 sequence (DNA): TGTGCCAGCAGCCCCGCCGGGACTAGCGGGAGTCAGCAGTTCTTC.

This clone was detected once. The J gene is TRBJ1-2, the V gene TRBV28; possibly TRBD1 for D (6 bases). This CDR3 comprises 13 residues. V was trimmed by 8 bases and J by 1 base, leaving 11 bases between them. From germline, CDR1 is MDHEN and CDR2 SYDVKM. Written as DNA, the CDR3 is TGTGCCAGCGGGGGCAGACTTAACTATGGCTACACCTTC. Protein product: CASGGRLNYGYTF.

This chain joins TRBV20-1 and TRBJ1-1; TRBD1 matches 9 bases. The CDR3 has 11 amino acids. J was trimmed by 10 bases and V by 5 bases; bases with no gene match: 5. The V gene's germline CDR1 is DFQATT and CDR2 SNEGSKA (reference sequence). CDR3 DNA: TGCAGTGCTCGACAGGGGGATGGAGCTTTCTTT. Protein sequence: CSARQGDGAFF.

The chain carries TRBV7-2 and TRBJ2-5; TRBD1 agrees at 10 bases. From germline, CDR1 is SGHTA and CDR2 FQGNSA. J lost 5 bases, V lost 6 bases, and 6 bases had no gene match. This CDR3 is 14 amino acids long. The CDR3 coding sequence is TGTGCCAGCAGGCCCGACAGGGGGCGTGAGACCCAGTACTTC. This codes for CASRPDRGRETQYF. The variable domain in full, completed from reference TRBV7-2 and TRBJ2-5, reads GAGVSQSPSNKVTEKGKDVELRCDPISGHTALYWYRQSLGQGLEFLIYFQGNSAPDKSGLPSDRFSAERTGGSVSTLTIQRTQQEDSAVYLCASRPDRGRETQYFGPGTRLLVL.

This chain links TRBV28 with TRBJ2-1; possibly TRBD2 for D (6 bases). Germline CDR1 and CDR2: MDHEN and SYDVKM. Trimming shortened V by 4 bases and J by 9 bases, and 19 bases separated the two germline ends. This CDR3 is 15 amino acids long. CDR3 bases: TGTGCCAGCAGTTCCAGAAAATCCGGGACTCGTGAGCAGTTCTTC. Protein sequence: CASSSRKSGTREQFF.

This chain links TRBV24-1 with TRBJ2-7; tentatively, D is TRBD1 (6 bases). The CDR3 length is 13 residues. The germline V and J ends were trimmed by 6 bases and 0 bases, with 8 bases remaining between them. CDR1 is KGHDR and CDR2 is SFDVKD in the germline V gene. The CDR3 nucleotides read TGTGCCACCAGTACGGACAGCTCCTACGAGCAGTACTTC. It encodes CATSTDSSYEQYF.

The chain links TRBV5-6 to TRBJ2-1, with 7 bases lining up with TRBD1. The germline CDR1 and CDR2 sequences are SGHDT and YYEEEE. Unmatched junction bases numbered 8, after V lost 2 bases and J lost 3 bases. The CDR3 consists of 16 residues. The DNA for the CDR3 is TGTGCCAGCAGCTTATTCCGGGACAGCAACTACAATGAGCAGTTCTTC. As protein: CASSLFRDSNYNEQFF.

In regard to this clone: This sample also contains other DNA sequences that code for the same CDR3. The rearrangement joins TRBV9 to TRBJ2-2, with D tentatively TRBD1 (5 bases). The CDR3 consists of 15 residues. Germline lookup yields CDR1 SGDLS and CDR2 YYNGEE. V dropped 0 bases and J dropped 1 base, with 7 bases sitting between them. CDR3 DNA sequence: TGTGCCAGCAGCGTAGAAGGACAGAACACCGGGGAGCTGTTTTTT. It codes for CASSVEGQNTGELFF.

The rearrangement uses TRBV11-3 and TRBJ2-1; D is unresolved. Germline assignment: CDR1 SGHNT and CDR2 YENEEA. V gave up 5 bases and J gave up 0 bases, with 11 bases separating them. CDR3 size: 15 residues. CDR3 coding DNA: TGTGCCAGCAGCGCTACTTCTTACTCCTACAATGAGCAGTTCTTC. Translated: CASSATSYSYNEQFF.

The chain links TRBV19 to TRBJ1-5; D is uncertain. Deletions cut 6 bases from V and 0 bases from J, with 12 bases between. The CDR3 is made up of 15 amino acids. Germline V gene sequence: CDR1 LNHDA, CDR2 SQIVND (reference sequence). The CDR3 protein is CASREPGSSNQPQHF. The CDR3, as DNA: TGTGCCAGTAGGGAACCGGGTTCTAGCAATCAGCCCCAGCATTTT.

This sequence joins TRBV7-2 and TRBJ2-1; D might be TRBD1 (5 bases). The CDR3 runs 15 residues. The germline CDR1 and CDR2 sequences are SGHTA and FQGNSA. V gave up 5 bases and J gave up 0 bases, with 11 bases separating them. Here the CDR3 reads CASSAQGDSYNEQFF. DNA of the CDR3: TGTGCCAGCAGCGCGCAGGGTGACTCCTACAATGAGCAGTTCTTC.